This record concerns one TCR beta chain sequence. Its cognate antigen is unknown. Library preparation for TCR beta used quantitative 5'-RACE with molecular barcodes. TCRdb re-derived calls from the 5' RACE reads in MiXCR, one entry per CDR3 protein. The sample holds fewer than 550,000 distinct CDR3 sequences, under 5.5% seen once. The CDR3 runs 15 residues. Trimming left V 5 bases short and J 3 bases short, with 17 bases between. CDR1 MDHEN and CDR2 SYDVKM come from the germline V gene. This specimen comes from a study of CD8 T cells in ankylosing spondylitis. Study conclusions and caveats: Reportedly, disease-linked clones are significantly enriched in ankylosing spondylitis patients' matched synovial fluid. About 8 highly homologous variants made up a TCR beta motif, and this motif appeared characteristic of ankylosing spondylitis blood. Disease-linked clones displayed a CD8+ phenotype and appeared relatively rarely in peripheral blood.

This TCR was sampled from a male donor with ankylosing spondylitis. The material sequenced was blood, either unsorted or a sorted T cell fraction (not recorded which). The rearrangement links TRBV28 to TRBJ2-7; the D is unclear. CDR3 sequence (DNA): TGTGCCAGCAGTCGCAAACTACCGTGGGGCTACGAGCAGTACTTC. Translation: CASSRKLPWGYEQYF.